Sequencing of this TCR beta chain was carried out in a study of T cells of healthy individuals. This clonotype was seen at least ten times. Germline CDR1 reads SQVTM; CDR2 reads ANQGSEA. V lost 2 bases, J lost 3 bases, and 3 bases stayed unmatched. The CDR3 runs to 15 residues. TCRdb re-called the 5' RACE reads through MiXCR, storing one row per CDR3 protein. The sample records approximately 100,000 distinct CDR3 sequences, 17% being singletons. This TCR came from a human donor in good health. The chain employs TRBV29-1 and TRBJ2-3; 12 nucleotides align to TRBD1. The CDR3 region has the DNA TGCAGCGTTGAATCGGGACAGGGGGCAACAGATACGCAGTATTTT. The encoded protein is CSVESGQGATDTQYF.